Listed below are T cell receptor beta chains from one sample, sequenced in a study of human T cells and chemical hapten exposure. From the RACE reads, TCRdb called clonotypes with MiXCR, one entry per CDR3 protein. The sample holds 25,000 to 35,000 distinct CDR3 sequences, 4.5% to 7.5% seen once. This specimen consisted of whole blood, obtained in connection with sensitization to the hapten diphenylcyclopropenone (DPC). These receptors all come from a man aged 25 to 40 with alopecia areata. Some clones in this sample may be carry-over from other donors' samples. The CDR3 runs from the conserved cysteine through the conserved F or W. A D gene is named only where the DNA matches it firmly. The size field is filled for only some rows; it gives once, few, many or a size class.

TRBJ2-7 many - TRBV20-1 12 TGCAGTGCTAGGATACAAGCGGGCGAGCAGTACTTC CSARIQAGEQYF
TRBJ2-3 many - TRBV20-1 13 TGCAGTGCCACCGTTGAGTGGGCAGATACGCAGTATTTT CSATVEWADTQYF
TRBJ1-4 many - TRBV7-9 16 TGTGCCAGCAGCCCCCCCACCGCACACGGAAATGAAAAACTGTTTTTT CASSPPTAHGNEKLFF
TRBJ2-6 many - TRBV12-2 18 TGTGCAAGTCGCTCGCCGGGACAGGGTGCAACTGGGGCCAACGTCCTGACTTTC CASRSPGQGATGANVLTF
TRBJ2-3 many TRBD2 TRBV7-9 14 TGTGCCAGCAGGGTAGCGGGGGACACAGATACGCAGTATTTT CASRVAGDTDTQYF
TRBJ1-3 medium-sized - TRBV12-3/TRBV12-4 12 TGTGCCAGCTTCATCCTGGGAAACACCATATATTTT CASFILGNTIYF
TRBJ1-1 many - TRBV27 13 TGTGCCAGCGCGACCTGGAGCGGCACTGAAGCTTTCTTT CASATWSGTEAFF
TRBJ2-1 many TRBD1 TRBV29-1 13 TGCAGCGTGAACCTGGGACAGGGGAATGAGCAGTTCTTC CSVNLGQGNEQFF
TRBJ1-5 many TRBD1 TRBV6-2/TRBV6-3 14 TGTGCCAGCAGCTTAACAGGGGGCTTTTCGCCCCAGCATTTT CASSLTGGFSPQHF
TRBJ2-6 many - TRBV6-2/TRBV6-3 16 TGTGCCACCAGACAGCGTGGAGACTCTGGGGCCAACGTCCTGACTTTC CATRQRGDSGANVLTF
TRBJ2-2 many TRBD1 TRBV19 17 TGTGCCAGTAGCAGGTCGGGCAGGGGGCTTGACGGGGAGCTGTGTTTTTTT CASSRSGRGLDGELCFF
TRBJ1-1 - - TRBV14 15 TGTGCCAGCAGCCAAGTTGGGGTCAGGTACACTGAAGCTTTCTTT CASSQVGVRYTEAFF
TRBJ2-7 few TRBD1 TRBV5-1 16 TGCGCCAGCAGCTCACCAGGGACAGGGGGATTGCACGAGCAGTACTTC CASSSPGTGGLHEQYF
TRBJ1-6 many TRBD1 TRBV24-1 15 TGTGCCACCAGTGATGGACAGGGGGCAGGTTCACCCCTCCACTTT CATSDGQGAGSPLHF
TRBJ2-5 many - TRBV29-1 12 TGCAGCGTTGGGCGCAGGGGAGAGACCCAGTACTTC CSVGRRGETQYF
TRBJ2-1 many TRBD1 TRBV6-5 14 TGTGCCAGCAGCTACGGGACAGCCGGAAGTCTACAGTTCTTC CASSYGTAGSLQFF
TRBJ2-1 many TRBD2 TRBV6-6 19 TGTGCCAGCAGTTCCGCGGGACTAGCGGTTCCAACCTCCTACAATGAGCAGTTCTTC CASSSAGLAVPTSYNEQFF
TRBJ2-7 many - TRBV4-3 13 TGCGCCAGCAGCCAAGAGTACGGTTACGAGCAGTACTTC CASSQEYGYEQYF
TRBJ2-1 medium-sized - TRBV12-3/TRBV12-4 18 TGTGCCAGCAGCCTCTGGAGGCGTGACGTCCCTTCCTACAATGAGCAGTTCTTC CASSLWRRDVPSYNEQFF
TRBJ2-7 many - TRBV7-9 14 TGTGCCAGCAGCTTCAGTTCCACCTCCTACGAGCAGTACTTC CASSFSSTSYEQYF
TRBJ2-3 many - TRBV6-1 14 TGTGCCAGCACGTCGCACACCTACACAGATACGCAGTATTTT CASTSHTYTDTQYF
TRBJ1-5 many - TRBV6-1 13 TGTGCCAGCATCCTACACAGGGATCAGCCCCAGCATTTT CASILHRDQPQHF
TRBJ2-1 many - TRBV29-1 14 TGCAGCGGGGGGGCAAGCGGGTCATCTGTCGAGCAGTTCTTC CSGGASGSSVEQFF
TRBJ2-5 few - TRBV29-1 12 TGCAGCGTTGTGGGGCAGCAAGAGACCCAGTACTTC CSVVGQQETQYF
TRBJ1-1 many - TRBV12-3/TRBV12-4 15 TGTGCCAGCAGTTTAGCGCCCCAGGGCGGCACTGAAGCTTTCTTT CASSLAPQGGTEAFF
TRBJ2-7 many - TRBV12-5 14 TGTGCTAGTGGTCCCCGCGGGGCAACGTACGAGCAGTACTTC CASGPRGATYEQYF
TRBJ2-1 many - TRBV7-9 15 TGTGCCAGCAGCCCCCCCCGCAGGGGAGGTAATGAGCAGTTCTTC CASSPPRRGGNEQFF
TRBJ2-6 many - TRBV14 16 TGTGCCAGCAGCCCCCGGTTGGGGTACGGGGCCAACGTCCTGACTTTC CASSPRLGYGANVLTF
TRBJ1-1 many - TRBV29-1 12 TGCAGCGCTTTAGTAGAGAACACTGAAGCTTTCTTT CSALVENTEAFF
TRBJ2-1 many - TRBV2 16 TGTGCCAGCAGTGACCCCGGGAGAATCTCCTACAATGAGCAGTTCTTC CASSDPGRISYNEQFF
TRBJ2-1 many - TRBV18 15 TGTGCCAGCTCACCTAATGTGGGGACCTACAATGAGCAGTTCTTC CASSPNVGTYNEQFF
TRBJ1-4 many - TRBV7-2 13 TGTGCCAGCAGCTTACCAGGAGATGAAAAACTGTTTTTT CASSLPGDEKLFF
TRBJ2-5 many TRBD2 TRBV29-1 14 TGCAGCGTTTCCGGGACTAGCGGGCAAGAGACCCAGTACTTC CSVSGTSGQETQYF
TRBJ2-7 many TRBD1 TRBV27 15 TGTGCCAGCAGTTTACGCGGGACAGGTCCCTACGAGCAGTACTTC CASSLRGTGPYEQYF
TRBJ2-2 many TRBD2 TRBV10-3 18 TGTGCCATCAGTGTTACTAGCGGGCCCCCGACTGACACCGGGGAGCTGTTTTTT CAISVTSGPPTDTGELFF
TRBJ2-1 - - TRBV11-2 12 TGTGCCAGCAGCCCGACCGGGGGTGAGCAGTTCTTC CASSPTGGEQFF
TRBJ1-5 many - TRBV14 13 TGTGCCAGCAGCCAAGCGGGGGTTGAGGCCCAGCATTTT CASSQAGVEAQHF
TRBJ2-2 many - TRBV5-4 12 TGTGCCAGCAGCTTGGGTGCCGGGGAGCTGTTTTTT CASSLGAGELFF
TRBJ2-3 many TRBD2 TRBV18 16 TGTGCCAGCTCACCCGGGACTAGCGGGGGCACAGATACGCAGTATTTT CASSPGTSGGTDTQYF
TRBJ2-3 many - TRBV2 16 TGTGCCAGCAGTGGTCGGGACTCCGGGGGTTCAGATACGCAGTATTTT CASSGRDSGGSDTQYF
TRBJ2-1 many TRBD2 TRBV3-1 15 TGTGCCAGCAGCCAAGTGAGCGGGAGCTACAATGAGCAGTTCTTC CASSQVSGSYNEQFF
TRBJ2-2 many - TRBV6-5 12 TGTGCCAGCAGTTACTCGGACGGGGAGCTGTTTTTT CASSYSDGELFF